A selection of T cell receptor beta chains follows, all from one sample in a study of blood T cells in healthy people across ages. From the 5' RACE reads, TCRdb called clonotypes with MiXCR, one entry per CDR3 protein. The sample has about 810,000 distinct CDR3 sequences, around 36% seen once; the top ten hold 10% to 15%. What was sequenced was blood. These TCRs come from a man between 18 and 29 years old in good health. CDR3s include the opening cysteine and the closing phenylalanine or tryptophan. The order of the fields is V gene, clone size, J gene, D gene, CDR3 protein, CDR3 DNA. The D gene is left open where the match is weak. Only some rows state a clone size, as once, few, many or a class for expanded clones.

TRBV20-1	NA	TRBJ1-1	NA	CSTRTRGEAFF	TGCAGTACTAGAACCCGCGGTGAAGCTTTCTTT
TRBV15	few	TRBJ2-5	NA	CATSRDLKASGETQYF	TGTGCCACCAGCAGAGATTTGAAAGCTTCTGGGGAGACCCAGTACTTC
TRBV12-3/TRBV12-4	once	TRBJ2-1	TRBD1	CASSLKGTAAFF	TGTGCCAGCAGTTTAAAAGGGACAGCGGCGTTCTTC
TRBV12-3/TRBV12-4	NA	TRBJ2-7	TRBD1	CASRRRTGGSTYEQYF	TGTGCCAGCAGACGACGGACAGGGGGCTCAACCTACGAGCAGTACTTC
TRBV5-1	NA	TRBJ2-7	NA	CASSLDWGDEQYF	TGCGCCAGCAGCTTGGATTGGGGTGACGAGCAGTACTTC
TRBV2	NA	TRBJ2-2	NA	CASRETETGELFF	TGTGCCAGCAGGGAGACAGAAACCGGGGAGCTGTTTTTT
TRBV7-9	NA	TRBJ2-7	NA	CASRQGQTYEQYF	TGTGCCAGCAGACAAGGACAGACCTACGAGCAGTACTTC
TRBV6-5	few	TRBJ1-1	NA	CASSYRGAEAFF	TGTGCCAGCAGTTATCGGGGGGCTGAAGCTTTCTTT
TRBV20-1	once	TRBJ2-7	NA	CSATGRSYEQYF	TGCAGTGCCACGGGACGGTCCTACGAGCAGTACTTC
TRBV6-2/TRBV6-3	NA	TRBJ2-3	NA	CASSYFTTSTDTQYF	TGTGCCAGCAGTTACTTCACAACGAGCACAGATACGCAGTATTTT
TRBV20-1	many	TRBJ2-5	NA	CSASQGGTKETQYF	TGCAGTGCTAGTCAGGGCGGAACAAAAGAGACCCAGTACTTC
TRBV29-1	NA	TRBJ1-1	TRBD1	CSVRQGRDTEAFF	TGCAGCGTCCGACAGGGGAGGGACACTGAAGCTTTCTTT
TRBV29-1	NA	TRBJ2-1	NA	CSVIGGGISYNEQFF	TGCAGCGTTATAGGGGGCGGGATCTCCTACAATGAGCAGTTCTTC
TRBV3-1	NA	TRBJ1-2	NA	CASSQESDRKDYGYTF	TGTGCCAGCAGCCAAGAGAGCGACAGGAAGGACTATGGCTACACCTTC
TRBV2	many	TRBJ2-3	NA	CASSSGVSTDTQYF	TGTGCCAGCTCCTCAGGGGTCAGCACAGATACGCAGTATTTT
TRBV12-3/TRBV12-4	NA	TRBJ1-2	NA	CASSPQTQAYGYTF	TGTGCCAGCAGCCCACAGACACAGGCCTATGGCTACACCTTC
TRBV19	few	TRBJ2-1	TRBD2	CASALAGAYNEQFF	TGTGCCAGTGCGCTAGCGGGGGCGTACAATGAGCAGTTCTTC
TRBV29-1	few	TRBJ2-7	NA	CSVDMEANEQYF	TGCAGCGTTGATATGGAGGCAAATGAGCAGTACTTC
TRBV5-1	few	TRBJ1-4	NA	CASRPGGYNEKLFF	TGCGCCAGCAGACCGGGCGGCTATAATGAAAAACTGTTTTTT
TRBV10-3	many	TRBJ2-5	NA	CAISPGEGETQYF	TGTGCCATCAGTCCAGGGGAGGGCGAGACCCAGTACTTC
TRBV5-1	NA	TRBJ1-4	NA	CASSEQGLLGNEKLFF	TGCGCCAGCAGCGAACAGGGACTCCTCGGCAATGAAAAACTGTTTTTT
TRBV5-1	NA	TRBJ1-2	TRBD1	CASSLDTEGAGRYTF	TGCGCCAGCAGCTTGGATACGGAGGGGGCGGGCCGCTACACCTTC
TRBV12-3/TRBV12-4	NA	TRBJ1-1	NA	CASSLAEEGTEAFF	TGTGCCAGCAGCCTTGCGGAGGAGGGCACTGAAGCTTTCTTT
TRBV7-2	many	TRBJ1-4	TRBD1	CASRPGQGHNEKLFF	TGTGCCAGCAGACCCGGACAGGGCCATAATGAAAAACTGTTTTTT
TRBV6-1	NA	TRBJ2-7	NA	CATATGPGRSKYF	TGTGCCACCGCGACAGGCCCTGGAAGGTCCAAGTACTTC
TRBV9	NA	TRBJ2-1	NA	CASSVGRGPYNEQFF	TGTGCCAGCAGCGTAGGGAGGGGGCCTTACAATGAGCAGTTCTTC
TRBV7-9	NA	TRBJ2-5	TRBD2	CASSPGTSGTFQETQYF	TGTGCCAGCAGCCCCGGGACTAGCGGAACCTTTCAAGAGACCCAGTACTTC
TRBV6-8	NA	TRBJ1-5	NA	CASSKTGNGNQPQHF	TGTGCCAGCAGTAAAACAGGGAACGGCAATCAGCCCCAGCATTTT
TRBV20-1	NA	TRBJ1-2	NA	CSARTGGTDYGYTF	TGCAGTGCCCGAACTGGGGGGACGGATTATGGCTACACCTTC
TRBV3-1	NA	TRBJ2-3	NA	CASSQDLFDTQYF	TGTGCCAGCAGCCAAGATCTCTTTGATACGCAGTATTTT
TRBV28	NA	TRBJ2-2	NA	CASSIRLGLGGELFF	TGTGCCAGCAGCATACGACTAGGTCTGGGCGGGGAGCTGTTTTTT
TRBV4-3	few	TRBJ1-2	NA	CASSQDGHGYTF	TGCGCCAGCAGCCAGGATGGGCATGGCTACACCTTC